This T cell receptor (beta chain) was recovered during a study of response to subunit inactivated influenza vaccine (dated by TCRdb to the late 2010s). With regard to the full study: The study used deep quantitative T cell receptor repertoire profiling to track responses to a trivalent subunit inactivated influenza vaccine. The full study reports these points: The authors suggested that each seasonal influenza vaccination may recruit only a limited number of new T cells.

The method behind the library was RT-PCR. For sequencing, an Illumina HiSeq 2500 was employed. The public reads were run again by TCRdb, first through fastp at Q25 and then through MiXCR, and only productive beta chains were kept. Each CDR3 protein gets just one entry, which takes the most common genes and DNA from the rows behind it. The sample yields about 540,000 distinct CDR3 sequences; 20% to 25% were counted once. The leading ten clones occupy 2.8% of the sample. In its sample, this clonotype was seen a few times. Its antigen is unknown. No per-base quality is available; no much larger clone lies one base away. Taken from the germline V gene (reference sequence), the CDR1 and CDR2 loops are DFQATT and SNEGSKA. Counted from cysteine to phenylalanine, this CDR3 has 12 amino acids. Solely the CDR3 DNA is kept, with 36 bases framed from the first base. A distance of 5 bases separates the germline ends of V and J, which lose 4 bases and 0 bases respectively.

These data also featured in a second study, about T cells expressing NK-cell markers. As that second study puts it: The TCR beta cDNA libraries were made using 5'RACE template switching, a step that added both a universal primer site and unique molecular identifiers. In sorted CD3+CD56+NKG2C+, CD3+CD56+NKG2C- and CD3+CD56-NKG2C+ T-cell subsets from several donors, TCR beta-chain repertoires were profiled. Among the eight sequenced donors, seven were HCMV-seropositive and one was HCMV-seronegative. In several experiments an anti-gammadeltaTCR antibody was added to restrict sorting to alphabetaTCR-expressing T cells. For roughly six donors, the dominant CD3+CD56+NKG2C+ clonotypes were among the top 10 CD8+ clonotypes and accounted for about 1.0-7.5% of CD8+ T cells. Those dominant clonotypes were again the most abundant among CD3+CD56-NKG2C+ cells in a handful of donors, at about 25-65%. It remained unclear whether the expanded NKG2C-expressing T cell clones were specific for HCMV antigens. All eight donors whose samples were sequenced were randomly selected healthy volunteers, three of them men and five women. To determine HCMV serostatus, a commercial ELISA kit was used to detect HCMV-specific IgG in serum. Ficoll density gradient centrifugation was used to isolate peripheral blood mononuclear cells from blood. CD4+ and CD8+ T cells were isolated from PBMC by magnetic immunoseparation with Miltenyi isolation kits. cDNA synthesis was primed from the TCR beta constant segment, followed by two successive PCR amplification steps. The libraries were sequenced on Illumina HiSeq 2000/2500, MiSeq or NextSeq, producing 2 x 150 bp reads. MIGEC handled demultiplexing of the reads and grouping by UMI, while MiTCR was used to assemble and quantify clonotypes. To exclude erroneous sequences, any TCR cDNA sequence not supported by at least two reads was discarded. The tcR package was used for downstream repertoire analysis, with clonotypes matched between fractions based on CDR3 nucleotide sequence plus V segment. VDJmatch was used to annotate antigen specificity against VDJdb, with one amino acid substitution allowed in CDR3.

This receptor was identified in a man over 45 who received an inactivated influenza vaccine. Donor details come from another sample of the same person, matched by shared clones. Source: CD4+ T cells sorted from PBMCs, taken roughly 12 days after vaccination. Recombination connected TRBV20-1 to TRBJ2-3, with the D gene call left open. The DNA is TGCAGTGCTAAGTTGAGCACAGATACGCAGTATTTT. It codes for CSAKLSTDTQYF.